This entry features one T cell receptor (beta chain) sequence. What it recognizes is unknown. Naive-designated CD8 cells lacked CD45RO, were positively enriched for CCR7, and omitted terminally differentiated effector memory CD45RA+ cells. The sample is drawn from a study of shared clonotypes between healthy human individuals. About the research overall: CD8 memory received one plate per donor, CD8 naive two, CD4 memory three and CD4 naive three. Study findings and constraints: Clonotype sharing among donors was thought likely to change with sequencing depth. Sorted-subset samples were not fully sequenced, rarefaction indicated.

The CDR3 is 13 residues long. Germline V gene sequence: CDR1 SGDLS, CDR2 YYNGEE. With 4 bases clipped from V and 5 bases from J, the junction kept 6 bases outside the gene matches. This table comes from immunoSEQ multiplex PCR, and its TCRdb copy is limited to in-frame clones, with some not included. The sample consists of around 2.1 million clones, about 92% of them appearing once. The sequenced sample consisted of naive CD8+ T cells from PBMCs. The chain has TRBV9 and TRBJ2-7; 7 bases align to TRBD1. The TCR sequence derives from a man aged 18-30 years in good health. Some clones in this sample may be carry-over from other donors' samples. CDR3 residues: CASSPTGTDEQYF. CDR3 nucleotides: TGTGCCAGCAGCCCGACAGGGACGGACGAGCAGTACTTC.